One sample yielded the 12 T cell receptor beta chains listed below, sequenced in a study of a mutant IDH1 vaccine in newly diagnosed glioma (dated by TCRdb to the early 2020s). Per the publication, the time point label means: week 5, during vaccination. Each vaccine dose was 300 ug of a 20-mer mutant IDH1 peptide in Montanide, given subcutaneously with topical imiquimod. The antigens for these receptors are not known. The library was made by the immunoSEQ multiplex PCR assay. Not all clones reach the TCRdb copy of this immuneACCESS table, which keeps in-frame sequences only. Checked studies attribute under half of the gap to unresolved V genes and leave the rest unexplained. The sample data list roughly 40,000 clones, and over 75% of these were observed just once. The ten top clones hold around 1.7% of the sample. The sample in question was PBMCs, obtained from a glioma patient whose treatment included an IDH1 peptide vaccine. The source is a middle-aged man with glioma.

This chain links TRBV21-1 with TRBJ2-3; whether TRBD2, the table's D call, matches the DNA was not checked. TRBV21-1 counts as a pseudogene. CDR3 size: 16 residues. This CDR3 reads CASSKVAGRGTDTQYF. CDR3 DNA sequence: TGTGCCAGCAGCAAAGTCGCAGGGAGGGGGACAGATACGCAGTATTTT.

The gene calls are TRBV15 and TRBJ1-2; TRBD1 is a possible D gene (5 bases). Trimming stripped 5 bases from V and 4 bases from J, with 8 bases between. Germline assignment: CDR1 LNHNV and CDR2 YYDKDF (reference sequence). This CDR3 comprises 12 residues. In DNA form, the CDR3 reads TGTGCCACCAGCGAGGGGTTCTATGGCTACACCTTC. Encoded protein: CATSEGFYGYTF.

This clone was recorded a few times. For the CDR3, the DNA is TGTGCCAGCAGTTTATTAATCGGGCGGGGGGCAACTGAAGCTTTCTTT. The encoded protein is CASSLLIGRGATEAFF. This sequence joins TRBV27 and TRBJ1-1; tentative D call: TRBD1 (6 bases). Germline CDR1 reads MNHEY; CDR2 reads SMNVEV (reference sequence). The CDR3 is made up of 16 amino acids. Deletions cut 1 base from V and 5 bases from J, with 17 bases between.

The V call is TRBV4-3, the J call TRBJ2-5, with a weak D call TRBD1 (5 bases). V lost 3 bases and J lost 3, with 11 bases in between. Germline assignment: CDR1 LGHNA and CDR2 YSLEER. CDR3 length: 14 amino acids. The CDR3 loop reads CASSHYTGEETQYF. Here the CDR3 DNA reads TGCGCCAGCAGCCATTACACAGGTGAAGAGACCCAGTACTTC.

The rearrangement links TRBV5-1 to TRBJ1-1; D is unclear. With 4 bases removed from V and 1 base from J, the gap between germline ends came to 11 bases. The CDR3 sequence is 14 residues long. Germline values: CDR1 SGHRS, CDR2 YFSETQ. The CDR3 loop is CASSRGFTNTEAFF. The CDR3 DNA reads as TGCGCCAGCAGCCGAGGGTTTACGAACACTGAAGCTTTCTTT. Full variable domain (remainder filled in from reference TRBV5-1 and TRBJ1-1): KAGVTQTPRYLIKTRGQQVTLSCSPISGHRSVSWYQQTPGQGLQFLFEYFSETQRNKGNFPGRFSGRQFSNSRSEMNVSTLELGDSALYLCASSRGFTNTEAFFGQGTRLTVV.

The CDR3 DNA reads TGTGCCAGCAGCTTACGAGGGAGTCCTGGAAACATTCAGTACTTC. Protein: CASSLRGSPGNIQYF. The chain links TRBV7-3 to TRBJ2-4, with D tentatively TRBD2 (5 bases). The CDR3 extends over 15 amino acids. The V gene's germline CDR1 is SGHTA and CDR2 FQGTGA. V dropped 2 bases and J dropped 6 bases, with 14 bases sitting between them.

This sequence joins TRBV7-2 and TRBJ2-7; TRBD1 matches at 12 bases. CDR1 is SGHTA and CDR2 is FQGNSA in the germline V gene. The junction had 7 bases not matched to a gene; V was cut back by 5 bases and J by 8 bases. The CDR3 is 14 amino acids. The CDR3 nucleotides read TGTGCCAGCAGCCCAGGGACAGGGGGCTCCAAGCAGTACTTC. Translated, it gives CASSPGTGGSKQYF.

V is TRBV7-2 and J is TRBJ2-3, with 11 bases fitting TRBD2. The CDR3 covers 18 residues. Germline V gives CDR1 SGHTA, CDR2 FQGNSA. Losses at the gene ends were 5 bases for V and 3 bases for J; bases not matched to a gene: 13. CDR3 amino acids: CASSRNPSGRSWTDTQYF. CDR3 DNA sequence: TGTGCCAGCAGCCGTAACCCTAGCGGGAGGAGTTGGACAGATACGCAGTATTTT.

The CDR3 nucleotides are TGTGCCAGCAGGGTGACTAGCGGGATCACAGATACGCAGTATTTT. It encodes CASRVTSGITDTQYF. The V gene is TRBV6-4, the J gene TRBJ2-3; 11 nucleotides line up with TRBD2. This CDR3 has 15 residues. The V gene's germline CDR1 is MRHNA and CDR2 SNTAGT. V dropped 6 bases and J dropped 2; count of bases not matched to a gene: 4.

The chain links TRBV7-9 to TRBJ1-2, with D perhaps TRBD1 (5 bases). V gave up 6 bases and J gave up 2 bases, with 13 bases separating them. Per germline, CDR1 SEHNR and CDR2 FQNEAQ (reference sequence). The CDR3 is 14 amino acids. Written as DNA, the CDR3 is TGTGCCAGCAGTACCAGGGCGACCAACTATGGCTACACCTTC. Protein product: CASSTRATNYGYTF.

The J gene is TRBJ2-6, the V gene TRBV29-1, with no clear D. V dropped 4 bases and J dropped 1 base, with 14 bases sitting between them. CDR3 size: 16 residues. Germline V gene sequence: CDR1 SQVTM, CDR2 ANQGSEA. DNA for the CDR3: TGCAGCGTTGGCGTCAGGATCACATCTGGGGCCAACGTCCTGACTTTC. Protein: CSVGVRITSGANVLTF.

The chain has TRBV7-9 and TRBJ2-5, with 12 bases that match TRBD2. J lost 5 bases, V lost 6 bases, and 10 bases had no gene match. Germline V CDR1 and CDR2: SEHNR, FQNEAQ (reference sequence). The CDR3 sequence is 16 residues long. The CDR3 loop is CASRYLAGGPTETQYF. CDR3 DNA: TGTGCCAGCAGGTATCTAGCGGGAGGGCCTACGGAGACCCAGTACTTC.